This TCR beta chain was documented in a study of OX40 agonist ivuxolimab in advanced cancers. About the research overall: Ivuxolimab, an antibody acting as an agonist of OX40 (CD134), was used to treat patients. While on treatment, patients had intravenous ivuxolimab at 0.01 to 10 mg/kg every 2 weeks.

V dropped 2 bases and J dropped 5 bases, with 8 bases sitting between them. Germline V gene lookup returns CDR1 SGHKS and CDR2 YYEKEE (reference sequence). CDR3 length equals 13 residues. This table comes from immunoSEQ multiplex PCR, and its TCRdb copy is limited to in-frame clones, with some not included. The sample lists around 70,000 clones; 65% to 90% were seen once. The sequence derives from an adult with an advanced solid tumor such as melanoma, head and neck, liver or kidney cancer. Sample: CD4+ or CD8+ T cells sorted from blood, taken in a trial of the OX40 agonist ivuxolimab. The chain employs TRBV5-5 and TRBJ1-5; D ambiguous. CDR3 in amino acids: CASSFDTYQPQHF. The DNA of the CDR3 is TGTGCCAGCAGCTTTGACACTTATCAGCCCCAGCATTTT. The full variable domain, rest sourced from reference TRBV5-5 and TRBJ1-5, is DAGVTQSPTHLIKTRGQQVTLRCSPISGHKSVSWYQQVLGQGPQFIFQYYEKEERGRGNFPDRFSARQFPNYSSELNVNALLLGDSALYLCASSFDTYQPQHFGDGTRLSIL.